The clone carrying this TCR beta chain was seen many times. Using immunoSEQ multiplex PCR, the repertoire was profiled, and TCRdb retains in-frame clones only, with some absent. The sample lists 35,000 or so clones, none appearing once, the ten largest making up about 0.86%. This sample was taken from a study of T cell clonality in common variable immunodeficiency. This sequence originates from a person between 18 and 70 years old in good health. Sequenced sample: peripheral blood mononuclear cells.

The CDR3 loop reads CASSVRGQGLTKNIQYF. CDR3 DNA (partial): TGTGCCAGCAGTGTCCGGGGACAGGGGTTAACCAAAAACATT. The chain uses TRBV2 and TRBJ2-4, with 10 nucleotides matching TRBD1. The read terminates 3 residues before the CDR3 end, so the remaining end is supplied by the germline J gene. The J segment lost 2 bases and the V segment lost 4 bases, leaving 8 bases of the junction unmatched. The CDR3 covers 17 residues. Germline V gene data show CDR1 as SNHLY and CDR2 as FYNNEI.